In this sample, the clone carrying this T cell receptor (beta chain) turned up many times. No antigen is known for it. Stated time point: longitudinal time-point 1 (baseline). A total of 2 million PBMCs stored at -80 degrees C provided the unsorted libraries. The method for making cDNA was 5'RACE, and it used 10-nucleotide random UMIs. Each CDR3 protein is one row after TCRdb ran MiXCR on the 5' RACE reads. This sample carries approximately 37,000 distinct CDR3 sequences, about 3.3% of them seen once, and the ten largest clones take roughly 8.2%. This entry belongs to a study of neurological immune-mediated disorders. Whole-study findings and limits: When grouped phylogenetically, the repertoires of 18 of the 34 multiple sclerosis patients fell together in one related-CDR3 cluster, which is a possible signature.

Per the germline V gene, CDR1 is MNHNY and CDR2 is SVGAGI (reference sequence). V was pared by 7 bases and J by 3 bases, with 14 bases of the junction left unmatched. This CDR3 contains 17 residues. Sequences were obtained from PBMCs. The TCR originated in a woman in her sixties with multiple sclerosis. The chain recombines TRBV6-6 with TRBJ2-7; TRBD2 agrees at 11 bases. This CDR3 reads CASTHGASGGKDYEQYF. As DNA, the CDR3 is TGTGCCAGCACCCACGGGGCTAGCGGGGGGAAGGACTACGAGCAGTACTTC.